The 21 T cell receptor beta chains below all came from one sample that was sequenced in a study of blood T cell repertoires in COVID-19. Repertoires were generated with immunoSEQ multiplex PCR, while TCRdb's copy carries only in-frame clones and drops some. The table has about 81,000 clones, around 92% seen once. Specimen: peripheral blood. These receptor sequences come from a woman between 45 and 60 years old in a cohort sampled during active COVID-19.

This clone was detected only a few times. In nucleotides, the CDR3 is TGCGCCAGCAGCTTTAGGCTAGCGGGAGACGGGGGCAGGGCAGATACGCAGTATTTT. Amino acid sequence: CASSFRLAGDGGRADTQYF. This chain connects TRBV5-1 to TRBJ2-3; 10 bases align to TRBD2. Per germline, CDR1 SGHRS and CDR2 YFSETQ. This CDR3 has 19 residues. V gave up 2 bases and J gave up 4 bases; unmatched junction bases: 16.

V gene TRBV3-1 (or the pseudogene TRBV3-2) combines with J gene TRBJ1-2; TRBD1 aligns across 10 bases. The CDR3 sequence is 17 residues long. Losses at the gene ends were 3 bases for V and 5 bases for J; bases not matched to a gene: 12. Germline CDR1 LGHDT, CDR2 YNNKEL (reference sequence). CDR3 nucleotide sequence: TGTGCCAGCAGCCAGATCCCCGGCGGGACAGGGGTTTATGGCTACACCTTC. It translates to CASSQIPGGTGVYGYTF.

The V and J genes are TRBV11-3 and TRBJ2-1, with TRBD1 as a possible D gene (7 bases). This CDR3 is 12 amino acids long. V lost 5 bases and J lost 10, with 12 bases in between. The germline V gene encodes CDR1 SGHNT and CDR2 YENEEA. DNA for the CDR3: TGTGCCAGCAGCCTAGGAGGGGGCGAGCAGTTCTTC. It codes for CASSLGGGEQFF.

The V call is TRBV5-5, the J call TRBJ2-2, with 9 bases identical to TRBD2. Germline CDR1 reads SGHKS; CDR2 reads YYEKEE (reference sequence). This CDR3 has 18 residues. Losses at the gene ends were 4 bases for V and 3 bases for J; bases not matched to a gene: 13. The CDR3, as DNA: TGTGCCAGCAGCCCGAGGATATTAGCGGGGGTATACACCGGGGAGCTGTTTTTT. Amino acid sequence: CASSPRILAGVYTGELFF.

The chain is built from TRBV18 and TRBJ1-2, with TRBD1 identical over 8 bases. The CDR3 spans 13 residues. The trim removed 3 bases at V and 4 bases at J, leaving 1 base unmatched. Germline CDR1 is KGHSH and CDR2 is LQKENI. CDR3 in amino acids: CASSPGTGYGYTF. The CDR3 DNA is TGTGCCAGCTCACCCGGGACAGGCTATGGCTACACCTTC. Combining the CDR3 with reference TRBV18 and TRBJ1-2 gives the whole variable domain NAGVMQNPRHLVRRRGQEARLRCSPMKGHSHVYWYRQLPEEGLKFMVYLQKENIIDESGMPKERFSAEFPKEGPSILRIQQVVRGDSAAYFCASSPGTGYGYTFGSGTRLTVV.

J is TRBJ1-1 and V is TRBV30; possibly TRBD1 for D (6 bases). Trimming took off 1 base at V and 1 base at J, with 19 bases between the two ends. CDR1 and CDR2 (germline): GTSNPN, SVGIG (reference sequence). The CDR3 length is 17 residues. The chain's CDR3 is CAWSGPLMRGTNTEAFF. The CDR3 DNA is TGTGCCTGGAGTGGGCCCCTAATGAGGGGGACGAACACTGAAGCTTTCTTT.

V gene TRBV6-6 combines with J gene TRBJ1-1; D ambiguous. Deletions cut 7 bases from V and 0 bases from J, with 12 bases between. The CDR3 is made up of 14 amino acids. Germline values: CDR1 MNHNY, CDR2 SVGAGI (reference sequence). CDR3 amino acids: CASTLIRVNTEAFF. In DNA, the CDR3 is TGTGCCAGCACCCTTATCCGGGTGAACACTGAAGCTTTCTTT.

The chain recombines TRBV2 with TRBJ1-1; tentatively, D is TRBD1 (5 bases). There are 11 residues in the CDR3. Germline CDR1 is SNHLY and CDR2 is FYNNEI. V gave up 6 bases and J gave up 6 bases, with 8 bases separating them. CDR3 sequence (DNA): TGTGCCAGCAGGTCGGGGGCTGAAGCTTTCTTT. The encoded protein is CASRSGAEAFF.

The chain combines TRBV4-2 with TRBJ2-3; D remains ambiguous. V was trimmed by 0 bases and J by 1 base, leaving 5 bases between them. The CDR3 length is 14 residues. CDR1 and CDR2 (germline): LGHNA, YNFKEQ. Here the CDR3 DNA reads TGTGCCAGCAGCCAAGATTCGGGCACAGATACGCAGTATTTT. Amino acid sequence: CASSQDSGTDTQYF.

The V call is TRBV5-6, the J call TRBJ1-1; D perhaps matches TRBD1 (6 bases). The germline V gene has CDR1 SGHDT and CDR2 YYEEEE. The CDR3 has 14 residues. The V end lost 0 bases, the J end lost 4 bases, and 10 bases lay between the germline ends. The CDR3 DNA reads TGTGCCAGCAGCTTGGCAGGGGCCATCACTGAAGCTTTCTTT. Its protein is CASSLAGAITEAFF.

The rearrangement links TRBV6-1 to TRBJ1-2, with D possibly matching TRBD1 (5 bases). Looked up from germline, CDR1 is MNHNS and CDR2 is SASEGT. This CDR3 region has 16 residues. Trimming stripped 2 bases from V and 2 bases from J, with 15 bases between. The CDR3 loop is CASSEYRRVDNYGYTF. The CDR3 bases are TGTGCCAGCAGTGAATATCGCAGGGTCGACAACTATGGCTACACCTTC.

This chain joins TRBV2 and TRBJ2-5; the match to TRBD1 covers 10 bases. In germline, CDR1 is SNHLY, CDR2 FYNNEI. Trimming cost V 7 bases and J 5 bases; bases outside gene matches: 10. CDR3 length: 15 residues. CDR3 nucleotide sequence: TGTGCCAGCATTGGTCGGGACAGGGGTCACGAGACCCAGTACTTC. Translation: CASIGRDRGHETQYF.

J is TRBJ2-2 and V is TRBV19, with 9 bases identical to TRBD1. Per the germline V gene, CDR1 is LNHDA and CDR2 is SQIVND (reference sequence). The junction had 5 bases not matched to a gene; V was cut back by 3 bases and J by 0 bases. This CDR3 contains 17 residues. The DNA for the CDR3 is TGTGCCAGTAGTATTGGGACAGGGAGATCGAACACCGGGGAGCTGTTTTTT. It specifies CASSIGTGRSNTGELFF. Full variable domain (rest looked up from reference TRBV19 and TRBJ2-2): DGGITQSPKYLFRKEGQNVTLSCEQNLNHDAMYWYRQDPGQGLRLIYYSQIVNDFQKGDIAEGYSVSREKKESFPLTVTSAQKNPTAFYLCASSIGTGRSNTGELFFGEGSRLTVL.

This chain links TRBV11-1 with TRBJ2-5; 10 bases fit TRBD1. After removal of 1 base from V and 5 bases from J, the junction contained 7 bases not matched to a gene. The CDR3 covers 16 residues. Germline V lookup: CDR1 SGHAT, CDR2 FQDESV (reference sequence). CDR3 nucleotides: TGTGCCAGCAGCTTAGGGTCCGGGACAGGGGATGAGACCCAGTACTTC. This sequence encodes CASSLGSGTGDETQYF.

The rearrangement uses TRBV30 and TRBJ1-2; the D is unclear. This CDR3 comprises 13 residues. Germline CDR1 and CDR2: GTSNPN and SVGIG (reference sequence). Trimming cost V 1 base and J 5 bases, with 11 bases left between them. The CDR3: CAWSEMSGYGYTF. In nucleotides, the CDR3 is TGTGCCTGGAGTGAGATGTCGGGGTATGGCTACACCTTC. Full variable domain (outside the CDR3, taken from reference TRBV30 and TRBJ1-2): SQTIHQWPATLVQPVGSPLSLECTVEGTSNPNLYWYRQAAGRGLQLLFYSVGIGQISSEVPQNLSASRPQDRQFILSSKKLLLSDSGFYLCAWSEMSGYGYTFGSGTRLTVV.

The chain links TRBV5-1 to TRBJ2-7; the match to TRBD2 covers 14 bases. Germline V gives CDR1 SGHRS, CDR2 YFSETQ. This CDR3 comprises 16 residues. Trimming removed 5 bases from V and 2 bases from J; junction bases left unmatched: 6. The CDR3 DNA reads TGCGCCAGCAGGGAGACTAGCGGGGGGGCCCCCTACGAGCAGTACTTC. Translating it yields CASRETSGGAPYEQYF.

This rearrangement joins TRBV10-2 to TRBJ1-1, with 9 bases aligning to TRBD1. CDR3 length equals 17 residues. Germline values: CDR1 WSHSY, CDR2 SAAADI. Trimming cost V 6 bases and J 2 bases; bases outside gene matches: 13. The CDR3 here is CASSITGGESGNTEAFF. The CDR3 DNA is TGCGCCAGCAGCATAACAGGGGGCGAAAGTGGAAACACTGAAGCTTTCTTT.

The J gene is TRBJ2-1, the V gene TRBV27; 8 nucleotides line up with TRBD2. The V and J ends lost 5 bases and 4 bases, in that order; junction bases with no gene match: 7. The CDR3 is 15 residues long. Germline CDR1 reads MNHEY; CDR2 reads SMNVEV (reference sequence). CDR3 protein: CASSQGGGNYNEQFF. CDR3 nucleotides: TGTGCCAGCAGTCAGGGCGGGGGGAATTACAATGAGCAGTTCTTC.

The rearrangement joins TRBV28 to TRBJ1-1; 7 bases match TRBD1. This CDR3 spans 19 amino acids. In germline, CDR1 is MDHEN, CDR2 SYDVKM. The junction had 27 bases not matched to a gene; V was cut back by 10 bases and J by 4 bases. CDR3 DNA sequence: TGTGCCACCAACCTTGGAGGGGTGGGGGGACAGAGGGGTGTCACTGAAGCTTTCTTT. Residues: CATNLGGVGGQRGVTEAFF.

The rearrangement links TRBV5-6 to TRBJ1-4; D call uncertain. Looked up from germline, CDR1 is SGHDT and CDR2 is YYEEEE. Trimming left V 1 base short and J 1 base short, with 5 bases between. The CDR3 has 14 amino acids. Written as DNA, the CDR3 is TGTGCCAGCAGCTTGAAGCTAACTAATGAAAAACTGTTTTTT. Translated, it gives CASSLKLTNEKLFF. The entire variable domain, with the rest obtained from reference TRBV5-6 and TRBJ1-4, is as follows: DAGVTQSPTHLIKTRGQQVTLRCSPKSGHDTVSWYQQALGQGPQFIFQYYEEEERQRGNFPDRFSGHQFPNYSSELNVNALLLGDSALYLCASSLKLTNEKLFFGSGTQLSVL.

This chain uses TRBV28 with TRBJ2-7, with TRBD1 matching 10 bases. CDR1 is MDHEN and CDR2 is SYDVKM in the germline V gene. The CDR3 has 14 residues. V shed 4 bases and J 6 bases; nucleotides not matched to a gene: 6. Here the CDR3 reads CASSSGTGVLEQYF. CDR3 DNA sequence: TGTGCCAGCAGTTCTGGGACAGGGGTTCTCGAGCAGTACTTC.